Below are 6 T cell receptor beta chains sequenced from a single sample in a study of shared clonotypes between healthy human individuals. Sequenced by immunoSEQ multiplex PCR; TCRdb stores in-frame clones only, minus some. The repertoire holds 180,000 or so clones, with approximately 92% as singletons. Sequenced material: naive CD4+ T cells sorted from blood. Regarding subset: CD45RA+ positively selected. These receptors were collected from a woman in her thirties in good health.

The chain carries TRBV30 and TRBJ2-5; D tentatively reads TRBD1 or TRBD2 (5 bases each). Trimming left V 4 bases short and J 11 bases short, with 23 bases between. The CDR3 contains 14 residues. CDR1 and CDR2 from the germline V gene are GTSNPN and SVGIG (reference sequence). The CDR3 bases are TGTGCCTGGACCACCTTCCGGGACCCTAGGGAGCAGTACTTC. Encoded protein: CAWTTFRDPREQYF.

The rearrangement links TRBV29-1 to TRBJ1-4; D possibly corresponds to TRBD1 (6 bases). CDR1 and CDR2 from the germline V gene are SQVTM and ANQGSEA. V lost 7 bases, J lost 0 bases, and 6 bases lay in between. CDR3 length: 12 residues. CDR3 DNA: TGCAGCGCAGGGGCAACTAATGAAAAACTGTTTTTT. Its translation: CSAGATNEKLFF. Full variable domain (outside the CDR3, taken from reference TRBV29-1 and TRBJ1-4): SAVISQKPSRDICQRGTSLTIQCQVDSQVTMMFWYRQQPGQSLTLIATANQGSEATYESGFVIDKFPISRPNLTFSTLTVSNMSPEDSSIYLCSAGATNEKLFFGSGTQLSVL.

This chain links TRBV30 with TRBJ2-1; a possible D gene is TRBD1 (7 bases). V was trimmed by 3 bases and J by 14 bases, leaving 20 bases between them. The germline gives CDR1 GTSNPN, CDR2 SVGIG (reference sequence). The CDR3 consists of 13 residues. CDR3 bases: TGTGCCTGGAGGTCTAGCGAGGGGGCTAGGGAGTTCTTC. This encodes CAWRSSEGAREFF.

This clone was counted a single time. V is TRBV5-5 and J is TRBJ1-2, with no clear D. The germline V gene has CDR1 SGHKS and CDR2 YYEKEE (reference sequence). Trimming cost V 3 bases and J 5 bases, with 14 bases left between them. This CDR3 spans 14 amino acids. The CDR3 coding sequence is TGTGCCAGCAGCTGGGTGGAGGAGGCTTATGGCTACACCTTC. Protein product: CASSWVEEAYGYTF.

The chain recombines TRBV27 with TRBJ1-2, with a weak D call TRBD1 (6 bases). Germline lookup yields CDR1 MNHEY and CDR2 SMNVEV (reference sequence). The germline V and J ends were trimmed by 5 bases and 4 bases, with 14 bases remaining between them. CDR3 size: 14 residues. In DNA form, the CDR3 reads TGTGCCAGCAGTCCACAACAGGGCCCCTATGGCTACACCTTC. Protein product: CASSPQQGPYGYTF.

V is TRBV6-6 and J is TRBJ2-1, with 7 bases matching TRBD2. Trimming removed 6 bases from V and 8 bases from J; junction bases left unmatched: 10. The CDR3 is made up of 14 amino acids. Germline CDR1 reads MNHNY; CDR2 reads SVGAGI (reference sequence). CDR3 residues: CASRREGLGYEQFF. The CDR3 DNA sequence: TGTGCCAGCAGAAGGGAGGGCCTCGGGTATGAGCAGTTCTTC.